The source of this TCR beta chain is a study of siplizumab effects on memory and regulatory T cells. Per sample, the assay covered some 10^5 TCR templates. Assay used: immunoSEQ multiplex PCR; TCRdb lists only in-frame clones, some missing. The data hold 110,000 or so clones, with about 91% observed a single time. Study-wide findings and caveats: There appeared to be greater diversity in naive T cells than in memory cells, and naive T cells seemed major contributors to the alloresponse. A mean of around 65% of mappable alloreactive CD4+ clones were Treg-derived with siplizumab, compared with about 30% in controls. Proliferating Tregs taken from siplizumab cultures were not shown to have a confirmed suppressive function.

Trimming left V 8 bases short and J 10 bases short, with 6 bases between. The CDR3 loop spans 9 amino acids. CDR1 is MNHNY, CDR2 SVGAGI, per germline (reference sequence). On this clone itself: As yet, its antigen is unknown.

This TCR was recovered from a human donor in good health. The sample was Tregs sorted from blood. J is TRBJ1-5 and V is TRBV6-6; D not resolved. CDR3 DNA: TGTGCCAGCGGCTATCCCCAGCATTTT. Translated, it gives CASGYPQHF.